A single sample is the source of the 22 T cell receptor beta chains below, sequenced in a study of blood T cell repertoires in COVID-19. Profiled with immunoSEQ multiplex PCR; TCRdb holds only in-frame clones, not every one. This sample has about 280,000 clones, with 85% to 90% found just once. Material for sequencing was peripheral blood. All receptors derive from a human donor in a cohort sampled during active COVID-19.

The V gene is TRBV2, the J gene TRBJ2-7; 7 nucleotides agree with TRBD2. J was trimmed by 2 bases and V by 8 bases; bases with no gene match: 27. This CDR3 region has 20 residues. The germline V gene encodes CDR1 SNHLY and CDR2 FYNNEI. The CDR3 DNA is TGTGCCAGCTGCCAGTCCCTCAGGGTGAAGACGGAGGGAGGGGCCTACGAGCAGTACTTC. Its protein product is CASCQSLRVKTEGGAYEQYF.

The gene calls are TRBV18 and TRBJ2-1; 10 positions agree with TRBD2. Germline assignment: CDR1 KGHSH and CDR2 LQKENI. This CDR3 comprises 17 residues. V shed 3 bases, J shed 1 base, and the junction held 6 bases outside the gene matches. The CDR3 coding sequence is TGTGCCAGCTCACCCCCTCTAGCGGGAGTATCCTACAATGAGCAGTTCTTC. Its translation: CASSPPLAGVSYNEQFF.

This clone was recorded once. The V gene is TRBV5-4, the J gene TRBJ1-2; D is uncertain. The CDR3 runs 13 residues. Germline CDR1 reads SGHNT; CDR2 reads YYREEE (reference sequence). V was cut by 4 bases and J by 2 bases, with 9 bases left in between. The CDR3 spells CASSIDKNYGYTF. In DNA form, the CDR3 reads TGTGCCAGCAGCATCGACAAGAACTATGGCTACACCTTC.

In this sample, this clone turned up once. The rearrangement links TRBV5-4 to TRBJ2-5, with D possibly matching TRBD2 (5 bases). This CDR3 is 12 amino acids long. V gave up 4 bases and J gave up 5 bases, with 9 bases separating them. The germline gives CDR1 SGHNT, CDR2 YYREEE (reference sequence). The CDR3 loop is CASSVRGETQYF. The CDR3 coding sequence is TGTGCCAGCAGCGTCCGCGGGGAGACCCAGTACTTC.

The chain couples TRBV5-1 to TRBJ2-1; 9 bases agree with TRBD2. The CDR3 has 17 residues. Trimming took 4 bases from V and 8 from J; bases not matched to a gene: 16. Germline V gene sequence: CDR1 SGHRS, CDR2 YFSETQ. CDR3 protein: CASSPGLAGGPSHEQFF. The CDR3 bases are TGCGCCAGCAGCCCGGGACTCGCGGGAGGGCCCTCCCATGAGCAGTTCTTC.

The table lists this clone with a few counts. CDR3 residues: CASSAGQGANYGYTF. As DNA, the CDR3 is TGTGCCAGCAGTGCGGGACAGGGGGCGAACTATGGCTACACCTTC. The rearrangement links TRBV2 to TRBJ1-2; 12 positions match TRBD1. The CDR3 is 15 residues long. Unmatched junction bases numbered 2, after V lost 4 bases and J lost 2 bases. Per the germline V gene, CDR1 is SNHLY and CDR2 is FYNNEI.

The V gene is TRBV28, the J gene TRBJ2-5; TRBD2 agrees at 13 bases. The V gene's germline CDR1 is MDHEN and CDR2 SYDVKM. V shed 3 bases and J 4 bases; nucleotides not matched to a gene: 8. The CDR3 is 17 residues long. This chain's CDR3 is CASSFAGLAGDRETQYF. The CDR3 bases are TGTGCCAGCAGTTTCGCCGGACTAGCGGGAGATCGAGAGACCCAGTACTTC.

The CDR3 DNA follows: TGTGCCAGCAGTCCCTACGGGACTAGCGGTTACGAGCAGTACTTC. Encoded protein: CASSPYGTSGYEQYF. The chain employs TRBV2 and TRBJ2-7; 11 positions match TRBD2. CDR1 is SNHLY, CDR2 FYNNEI, per germline. The CDR3 runs 15 residues. V lost 5 bases, J lost 4 bases, and 7 bases stayed unmatched.

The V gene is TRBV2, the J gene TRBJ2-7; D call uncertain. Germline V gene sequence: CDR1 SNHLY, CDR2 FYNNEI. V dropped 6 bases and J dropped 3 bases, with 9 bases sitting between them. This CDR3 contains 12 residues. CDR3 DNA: TGTGCCAGCAGGATGACAATCTACGAGCAGTACTTC. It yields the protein CASRMTIYEQYF.

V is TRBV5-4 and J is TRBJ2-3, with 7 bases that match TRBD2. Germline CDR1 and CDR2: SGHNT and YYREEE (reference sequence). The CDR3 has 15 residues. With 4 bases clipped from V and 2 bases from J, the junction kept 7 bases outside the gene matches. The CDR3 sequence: CASSNGTNPTDTQYF. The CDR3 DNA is TGTGCCAGCAGCAACGGGACTAACCCCACAGATACGCAGTATTTT.

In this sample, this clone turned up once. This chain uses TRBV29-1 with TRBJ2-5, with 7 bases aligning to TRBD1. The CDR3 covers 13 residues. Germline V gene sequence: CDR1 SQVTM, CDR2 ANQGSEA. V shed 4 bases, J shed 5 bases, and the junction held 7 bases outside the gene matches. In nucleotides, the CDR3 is TGCAGCGTTGGGGGACAGCGCAGGGAGACCCAGTACTTC. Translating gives CSVGGQRRETQYF.

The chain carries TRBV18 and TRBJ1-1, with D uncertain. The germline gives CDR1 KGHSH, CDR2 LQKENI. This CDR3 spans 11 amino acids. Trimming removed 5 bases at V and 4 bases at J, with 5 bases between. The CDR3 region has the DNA TGTGCCAGCTCAACAGCCACTGAAGCTTTCTTT. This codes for CASSTATEAFF. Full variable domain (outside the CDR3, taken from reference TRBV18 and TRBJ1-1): NAGVMQNPRHLVRRRGQEARLRCSPMKGHSHVYWYRQLPEEGLKFMVYLQKENIIDESGMPKERFSAEFPKEGPSILRIQQVVRGDSAAYFCASSTATEAFFGQGTRLTVV.

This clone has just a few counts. In DNA, the CDR3 is TGTGCCAGCAGCGAGCAGGGACTAGCGGTCACCGGGGAGCTGTTTTTT. This translates into CASSEQGLAVTGELFF. The genes are TRBV11-3 and TRBJ2-2; 11 positions agree with TRBD2. J was trimmed by 4 bases and V by 5 bases; bases with no gene match: 6. CDR3 length equals 16 residues. The germline V gene has CDR1 SGHNT and CDR2 YENEEA.

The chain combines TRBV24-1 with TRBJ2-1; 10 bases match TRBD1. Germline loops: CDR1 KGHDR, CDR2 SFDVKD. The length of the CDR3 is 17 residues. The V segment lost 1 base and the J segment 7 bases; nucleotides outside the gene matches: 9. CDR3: CATSDFKGTGVFNEQFF. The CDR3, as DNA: TGTGCCACCAGTGATTTTAAGGGGACAGGGGTCTTTAATGAGCAGTTCTTC.

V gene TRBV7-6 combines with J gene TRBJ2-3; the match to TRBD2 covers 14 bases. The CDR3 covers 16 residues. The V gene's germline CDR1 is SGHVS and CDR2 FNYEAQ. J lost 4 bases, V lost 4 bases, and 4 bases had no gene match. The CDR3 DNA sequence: TGTGCCAGCAGCTACCCGACTAGCGGGAGGGCAGATACGCAGTATTTT. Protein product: CASSYPTSGRADTQYF.

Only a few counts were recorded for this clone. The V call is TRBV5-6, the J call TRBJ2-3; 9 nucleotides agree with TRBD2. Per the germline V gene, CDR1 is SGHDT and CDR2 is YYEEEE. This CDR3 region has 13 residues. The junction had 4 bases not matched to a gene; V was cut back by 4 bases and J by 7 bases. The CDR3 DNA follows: TGTGCCAGCAGCATAACTAGCGGGTATACGCAGTATTTT. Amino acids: CASSITSGYTQYF.

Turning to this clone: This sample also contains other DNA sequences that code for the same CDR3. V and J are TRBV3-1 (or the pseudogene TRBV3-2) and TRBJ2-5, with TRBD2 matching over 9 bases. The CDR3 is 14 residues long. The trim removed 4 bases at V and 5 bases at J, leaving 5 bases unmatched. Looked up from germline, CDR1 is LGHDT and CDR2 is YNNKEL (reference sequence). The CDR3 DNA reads TGTGCCAGCAGCCCGACTAGCGGAGGGGAGACCCAGTACTTC. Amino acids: CASSPTSGGETQYF.

The CDR3 nucleotides are TGTGCCAGCAGCTTAACTAGCGGGAGTCTTCGCACAGATACGCAGTATTTT. Translation: CASSLTSGSLRTDTQYF. V is TRBV7-8 and J is TRBJ2-3; 11 positions match TRBD2. Trimming at V came to 2 bases and at J to 1 base, leaving 5 bases not matched to a gene. CDR3 length equals 17 residues. Germline CDR1 is SGHVS and CDR2 is FQNEAQ.

This CDR3 reads CASRDRGSADTQYF. CDR3 coding DNA: TGTGCCAGCCGGGACAGGGGGAGTGCAGATACGCAGTATTTT. The V gene is TRBV5-4, the J gene TRBJ2-3; 11 positions agree with TRBD1. V dropped 7 bases and J dropped 4; count of bases not matched to a gene: 5. The CDR3 totals 14 residues. The germline V gene has CDR1 SGHNT and CDR2 YYREEE (reference sequence).

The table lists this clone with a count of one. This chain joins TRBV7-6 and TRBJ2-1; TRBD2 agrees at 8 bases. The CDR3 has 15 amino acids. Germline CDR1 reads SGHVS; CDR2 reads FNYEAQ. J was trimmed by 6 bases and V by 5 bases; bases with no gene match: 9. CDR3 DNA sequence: TGTGCCAGCAGCCCTCACGGGGGGGAGCTCAATGAGCAGTTCTTC. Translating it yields CASSPHGGELNEQFF.

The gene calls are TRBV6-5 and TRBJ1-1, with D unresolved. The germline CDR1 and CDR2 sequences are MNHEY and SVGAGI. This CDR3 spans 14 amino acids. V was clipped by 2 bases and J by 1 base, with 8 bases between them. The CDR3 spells CASSYMAGNTEAFF. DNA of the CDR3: TGTGCCAGCAGTTACATGGCAGGGAACACTGAAGCTTTCTTT.

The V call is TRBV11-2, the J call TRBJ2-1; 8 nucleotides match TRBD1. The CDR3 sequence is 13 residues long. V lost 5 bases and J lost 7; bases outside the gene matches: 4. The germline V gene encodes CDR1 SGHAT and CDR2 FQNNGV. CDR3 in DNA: TGTGCCAGCAGCCGGACAGGGCTAAATGAGCAGTTCTTC. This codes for CASSRTGLNEQFF.